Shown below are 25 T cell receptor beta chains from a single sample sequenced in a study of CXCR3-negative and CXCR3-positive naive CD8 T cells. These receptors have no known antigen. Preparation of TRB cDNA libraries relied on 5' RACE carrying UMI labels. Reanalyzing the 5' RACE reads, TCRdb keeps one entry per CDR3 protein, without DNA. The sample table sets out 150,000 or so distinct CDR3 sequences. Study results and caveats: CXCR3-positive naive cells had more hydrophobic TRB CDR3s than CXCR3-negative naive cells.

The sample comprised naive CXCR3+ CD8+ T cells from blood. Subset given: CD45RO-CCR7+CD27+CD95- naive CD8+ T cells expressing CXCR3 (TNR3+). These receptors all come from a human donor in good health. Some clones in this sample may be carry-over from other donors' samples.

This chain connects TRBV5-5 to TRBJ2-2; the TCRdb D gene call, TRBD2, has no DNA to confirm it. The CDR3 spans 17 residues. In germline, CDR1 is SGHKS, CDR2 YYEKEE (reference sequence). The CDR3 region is CASSLEASGTNTGELFF.

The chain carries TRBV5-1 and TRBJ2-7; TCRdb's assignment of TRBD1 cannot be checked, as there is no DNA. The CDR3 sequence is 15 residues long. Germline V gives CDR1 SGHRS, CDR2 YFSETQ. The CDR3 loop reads CASSSTPGTGAEQYF. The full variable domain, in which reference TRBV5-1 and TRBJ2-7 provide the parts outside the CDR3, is KAGVTQTPRYLIKTRGQQVTLSCSPISGHRSVSWYQQTPGQGLQFLFEYFSETQRNKGNFPGRFSGRQFSNSRSEMNVSTLELGDSALYLCASSSTPGTGAEQYFGPGTRLTVT.

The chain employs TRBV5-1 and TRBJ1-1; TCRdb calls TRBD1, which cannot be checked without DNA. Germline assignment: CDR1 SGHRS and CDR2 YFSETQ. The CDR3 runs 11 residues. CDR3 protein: CASRMGQEAFF.

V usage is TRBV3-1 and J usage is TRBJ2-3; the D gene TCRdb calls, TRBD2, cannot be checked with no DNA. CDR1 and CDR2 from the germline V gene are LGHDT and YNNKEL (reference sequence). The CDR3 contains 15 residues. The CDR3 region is CASSQTSALLDTQYF.

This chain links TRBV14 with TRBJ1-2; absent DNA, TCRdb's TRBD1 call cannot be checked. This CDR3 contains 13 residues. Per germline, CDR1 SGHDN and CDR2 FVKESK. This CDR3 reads CASSRGGWNGYTF.

The CDR3 sequence is CASSIVPVGLGEQYF. The V call is TRBV19, the J call TRBJ2-7; TCRdb outputs TRBD1, but without DNA this stays unchecked. The germline V gene encodes CDR1 LNHDA and CDR2 SQIVND (reference sequence). This CDR3 is built from 15 residues.

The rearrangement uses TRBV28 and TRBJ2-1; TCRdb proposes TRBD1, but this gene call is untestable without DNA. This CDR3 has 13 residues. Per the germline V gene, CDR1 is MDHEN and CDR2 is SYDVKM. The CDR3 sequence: CASGHTGNHEQFF.

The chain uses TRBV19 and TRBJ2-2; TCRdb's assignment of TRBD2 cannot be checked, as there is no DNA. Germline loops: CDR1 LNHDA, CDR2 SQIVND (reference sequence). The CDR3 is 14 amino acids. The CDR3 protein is CASEGTMNTGELFF.

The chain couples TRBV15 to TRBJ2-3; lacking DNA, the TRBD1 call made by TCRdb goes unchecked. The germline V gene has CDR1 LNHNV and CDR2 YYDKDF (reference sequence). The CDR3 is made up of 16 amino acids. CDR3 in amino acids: CATDQGTGRSVDTQYF.

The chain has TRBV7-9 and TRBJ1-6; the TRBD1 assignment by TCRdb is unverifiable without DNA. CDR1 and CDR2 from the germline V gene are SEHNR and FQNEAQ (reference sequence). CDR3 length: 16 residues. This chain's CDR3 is CASTGLRGQEDSPLHF. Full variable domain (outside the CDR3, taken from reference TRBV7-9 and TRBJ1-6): DTGVSQNPRHKITKRGQNVTFRCDPISEHNRLYWYRQTLGQGPEFLTYFQNEAQLEKSRLLSDRFSAERPKGSFSTLEIQRTEQGDSAMYLCASTGLRGQEDSPLHFGNGTRLTVT.

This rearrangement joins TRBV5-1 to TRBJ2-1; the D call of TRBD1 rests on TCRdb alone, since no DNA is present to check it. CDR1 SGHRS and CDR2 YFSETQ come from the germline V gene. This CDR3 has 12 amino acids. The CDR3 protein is CASSFTGGEQFF.

The chain's CDR3 is CASSYGDSYEQYF. The rearrangement joins TRBV6-2 or TRBV6-3 to TRBJ2-7. This CDR3 region has 13 residues. CDR1 and CDR2 (germline): MNHEY, SVGEGT.

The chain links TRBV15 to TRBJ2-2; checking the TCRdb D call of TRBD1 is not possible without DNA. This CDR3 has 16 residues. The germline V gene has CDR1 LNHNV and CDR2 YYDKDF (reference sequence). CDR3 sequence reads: CATTPGRILNTGELFF.

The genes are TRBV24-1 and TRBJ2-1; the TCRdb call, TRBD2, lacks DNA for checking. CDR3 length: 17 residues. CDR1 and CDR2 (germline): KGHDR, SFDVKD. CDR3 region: CAVSAGTSGGPYNEQFF.

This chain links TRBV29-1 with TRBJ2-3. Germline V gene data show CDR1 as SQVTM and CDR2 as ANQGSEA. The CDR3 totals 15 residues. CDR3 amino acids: CSVEDPDRLTDTQYF.

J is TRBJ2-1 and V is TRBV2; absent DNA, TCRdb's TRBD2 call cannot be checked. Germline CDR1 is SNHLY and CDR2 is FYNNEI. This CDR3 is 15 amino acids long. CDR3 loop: CASSVGLGHLLEQFF. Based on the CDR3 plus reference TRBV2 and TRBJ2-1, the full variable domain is EPEVTQTPSHQVTQMGQEVILRCVPISNHLYFYWYRQILGQKVEFLVSFYNNEISEKSEIFDDQFSVERPDGSNFTLKIRSTKLEDSAMYFCASSVGLGHLLEQFFGPGTRLTVL.

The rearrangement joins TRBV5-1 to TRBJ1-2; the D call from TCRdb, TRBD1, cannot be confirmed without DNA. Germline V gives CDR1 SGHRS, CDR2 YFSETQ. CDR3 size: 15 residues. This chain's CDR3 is CASSLIGPGDYGYTF.

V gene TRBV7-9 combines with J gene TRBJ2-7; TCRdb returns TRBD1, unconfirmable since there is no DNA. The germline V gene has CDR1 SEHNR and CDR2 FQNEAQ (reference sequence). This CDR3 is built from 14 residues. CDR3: CASSYDGTLYEQYF. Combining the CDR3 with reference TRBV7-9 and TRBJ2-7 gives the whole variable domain DTGVSQNPRHKITKRGQNVTFRCDPISEHNRLYWYRQTLGQGPEFLTYFQNEAQLEKSRLLSDRFSAERPKGSFSTLEIQRTEQGDSAMYLCASSYDGTLYEQYFGPGTRLTVT.

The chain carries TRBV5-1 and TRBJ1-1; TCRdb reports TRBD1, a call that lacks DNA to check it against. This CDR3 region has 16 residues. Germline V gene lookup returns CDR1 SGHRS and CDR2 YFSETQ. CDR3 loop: CASSLASTGRNTEAFF. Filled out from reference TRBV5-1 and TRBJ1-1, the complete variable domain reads KAGVTQTPRYLIKTRGQQVTLSCSPISGHRSVSWYQQTPGQGLQFLFEYFSETQRNKGNFPGRFSGRQFSNSRSEMNVSTLELGDSALYLCASSLASTGRNTEAFFGQGTRLTVV.

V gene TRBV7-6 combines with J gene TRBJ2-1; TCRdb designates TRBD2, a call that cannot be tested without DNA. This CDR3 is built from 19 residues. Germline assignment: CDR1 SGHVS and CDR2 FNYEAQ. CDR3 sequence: CASSRGGTSGRLTYNEQFF.

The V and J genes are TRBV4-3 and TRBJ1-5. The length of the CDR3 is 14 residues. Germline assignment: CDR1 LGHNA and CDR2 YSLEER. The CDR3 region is CASSQDSDLGPQHF.

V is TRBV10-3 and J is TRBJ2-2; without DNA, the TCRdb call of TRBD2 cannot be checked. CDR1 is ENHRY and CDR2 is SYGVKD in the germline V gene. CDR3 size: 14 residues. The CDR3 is CAISEPSYTGELFF.

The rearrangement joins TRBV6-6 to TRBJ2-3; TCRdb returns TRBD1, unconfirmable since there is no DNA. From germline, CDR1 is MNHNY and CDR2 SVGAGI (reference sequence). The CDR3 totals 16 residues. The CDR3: CASSYSAGVTADTQYF.

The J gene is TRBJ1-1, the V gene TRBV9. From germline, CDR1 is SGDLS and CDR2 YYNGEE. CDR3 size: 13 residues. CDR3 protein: CASSVDVQDQAFF.

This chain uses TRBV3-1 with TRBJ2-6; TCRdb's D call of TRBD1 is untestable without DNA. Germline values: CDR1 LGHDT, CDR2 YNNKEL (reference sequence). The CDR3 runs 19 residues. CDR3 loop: CASSRGGTPRLSGANVLTF.